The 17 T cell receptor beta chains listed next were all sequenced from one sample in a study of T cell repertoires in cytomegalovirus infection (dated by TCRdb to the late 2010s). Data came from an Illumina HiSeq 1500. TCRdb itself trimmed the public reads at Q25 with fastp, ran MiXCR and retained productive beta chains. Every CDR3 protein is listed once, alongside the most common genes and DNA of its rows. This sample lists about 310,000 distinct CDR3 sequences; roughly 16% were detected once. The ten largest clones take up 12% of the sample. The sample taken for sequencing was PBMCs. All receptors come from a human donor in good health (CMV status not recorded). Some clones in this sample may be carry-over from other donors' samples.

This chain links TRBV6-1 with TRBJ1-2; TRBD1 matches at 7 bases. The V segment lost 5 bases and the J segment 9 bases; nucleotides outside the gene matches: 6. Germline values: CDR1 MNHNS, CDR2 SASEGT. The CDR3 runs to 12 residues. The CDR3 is CASSNPGQRYTF. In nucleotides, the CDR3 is TGTGCCAGCAGTAATCCGGGACAGCGCTACACCTTC.

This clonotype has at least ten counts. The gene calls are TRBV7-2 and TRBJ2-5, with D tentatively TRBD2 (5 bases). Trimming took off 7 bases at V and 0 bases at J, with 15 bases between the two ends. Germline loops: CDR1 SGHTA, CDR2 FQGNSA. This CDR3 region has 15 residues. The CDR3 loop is CASNQGAGYQETQYF. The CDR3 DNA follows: TGTGCCAGCAACCAAGGCGCGGGTTACCAAGAGACCCAGTACTTC.

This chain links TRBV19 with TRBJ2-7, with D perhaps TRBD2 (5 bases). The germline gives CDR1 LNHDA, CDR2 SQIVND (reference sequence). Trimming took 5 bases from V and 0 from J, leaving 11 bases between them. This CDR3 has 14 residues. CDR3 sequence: CASSPWRNSYEQYF. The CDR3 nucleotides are TGTGCCAGTAGTCCGTGGAGGAACTCCTACGAGCAGTACTTC.

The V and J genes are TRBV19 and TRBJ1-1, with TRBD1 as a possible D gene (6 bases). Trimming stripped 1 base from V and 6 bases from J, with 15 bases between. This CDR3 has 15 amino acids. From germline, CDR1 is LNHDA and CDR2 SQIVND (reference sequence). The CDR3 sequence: CASSIVGGLWAEAFF. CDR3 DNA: TGTGCCAGTAGTATAGTAGGGGGTCTATGGGCTGAAGCTTTCTTT.

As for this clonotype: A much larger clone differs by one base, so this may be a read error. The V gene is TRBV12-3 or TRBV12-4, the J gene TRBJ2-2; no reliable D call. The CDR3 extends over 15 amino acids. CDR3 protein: CVSSLIGLNTGELFF. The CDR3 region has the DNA TGTGTCAGCAGTTTAATAGGTTTAAATACCGGGGAGCTGTTTTTT.

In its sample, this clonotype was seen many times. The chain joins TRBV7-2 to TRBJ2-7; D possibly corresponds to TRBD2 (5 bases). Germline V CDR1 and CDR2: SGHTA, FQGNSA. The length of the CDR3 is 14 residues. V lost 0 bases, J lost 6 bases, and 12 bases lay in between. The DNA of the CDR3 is TGTGCCAGCAGCTTAGCCGAAGGCGGAGGCGAGCAGTACTTC. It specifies CASSLAEGGGEQYF.

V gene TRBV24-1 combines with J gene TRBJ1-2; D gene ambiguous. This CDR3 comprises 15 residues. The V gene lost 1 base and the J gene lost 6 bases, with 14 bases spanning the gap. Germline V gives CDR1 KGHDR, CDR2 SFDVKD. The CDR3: CATSDFGLGVDGYTF. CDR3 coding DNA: TGTGCCACCAGTGATTTCGGTTTGGGTGTGGATGGCTACACCTTC.

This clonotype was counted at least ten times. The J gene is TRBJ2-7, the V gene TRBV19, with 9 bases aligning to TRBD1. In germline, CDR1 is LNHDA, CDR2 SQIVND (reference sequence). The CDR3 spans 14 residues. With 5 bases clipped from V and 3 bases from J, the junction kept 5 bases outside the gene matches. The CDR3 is CASSFSDRGYEQYF. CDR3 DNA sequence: TGTGCCAGTAGTTTCTCGGACAGGGGCTACGAGCAGTACTTC.

The CDR3 nucleotides are TGCAGTGCTTCCAGGACGGGGAGCTCCTACGAGCAGTACTTC. Translated: CSASRTGSSYEQYF. The rearrangement uses TRBV20-1 and TRBJ2-7; tentatively, D is TRBD2 (5 bases). Germline V gene sequence: CDR1 DFQATT, CDR2 SNEGSKA (reference sequence). Deletions cut 5 bases from V and 0 bases from J, with 14 bases between. The CDR3 is made up of 14 amino acids.

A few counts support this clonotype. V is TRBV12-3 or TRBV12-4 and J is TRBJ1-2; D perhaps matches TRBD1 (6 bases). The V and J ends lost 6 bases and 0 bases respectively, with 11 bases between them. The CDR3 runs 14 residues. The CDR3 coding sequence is TGTGCCAGCAGCACCCAGGGGACTAACTATGGCTACACCTTC. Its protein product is CASSTQGTNYGYTF.

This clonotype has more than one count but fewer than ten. CDR3: CASSSGLQASPLHF. CDR3 nucleotide sequence: TGTGCCAGCAGCTCGGGACTGCAAGCTTCACCCCTCCACTTT. V and J are TRBV5-6 and TRBJ1-6; a weak D match, TRBD1 (5 bases). In germline, CDR1 is SGHDT, CDR2 YYEEEE. With 3 bases removed from V and 9 bases from J, the gap between germline ends came to 13 bases. The CDR3 totals 14 residues. The whole variable domain, filled in from reference TRBV5-6 and TRBJ1-6, reads DAGVTQSPTHLIKTRGQQVTLRCSPKSGHDTVSWYQQALGQGPQFIFQYYEEEERQRGNFPDRFSGHQFPNYSSELNVNALLLGDSALYLCASSSGLQASPLHFGNGTRLTVT.

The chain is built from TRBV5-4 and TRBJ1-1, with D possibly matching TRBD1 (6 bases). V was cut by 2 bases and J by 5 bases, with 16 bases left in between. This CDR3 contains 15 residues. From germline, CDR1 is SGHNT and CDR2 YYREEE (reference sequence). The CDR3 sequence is CASSFTGRGLTEAFF. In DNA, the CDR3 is TGTGCCAGCAGCTTTACAGGGAGAGGGTTGACTGAAGCTTTCTTT.

The CDR3 region has the DNA TGTGCCAGCATCGGGGGGGGGGCAGCCGGGGAGCTGTTTTTT. Its translation is CASIGGGAAGELFF. The genes are TRBV2 and TRBJ2-2; 8 nucleotides agree with TRBD2. This CDR3 has 14 amino acids. Germline lookup yields CDR1 SNHLY and CDR2 FYNNEI. Germline trimming cut 7 bases from V and 6 bases from J; bases unmatched to any gene: 7. The full variable domain, in which reference TRBV2 and TRBJ2-2 provide the parts outside the CDR3, is EPEVTQTPSHQVTQMGQEVILRCVPISNHLYFYWYRQILGQKVEFLVSFYNNEISEKSEIFDDQFSVERPDGSNFTLKIRSTKLEDSAMYFCASIGGGAAGELFFGEGSRLTVL.

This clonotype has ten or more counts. In DNA, the CDR3 is TGTGCCAGCAGCACTAGCGCGGCTACGCAGTATTTT. Amino acid sequence: CASSTSAATQYF. The gene calls are TRBV7-8 and TRBJ2-3, with TRBD2 matching 7 bases. V was pared by 5 bases and J by 8 bases, with 4 bases of the junction left unmatched. Germline V gene sequence: CDR1 SGHVS, CDR2 FQNEAQ. CDR3 size: 12 residues.

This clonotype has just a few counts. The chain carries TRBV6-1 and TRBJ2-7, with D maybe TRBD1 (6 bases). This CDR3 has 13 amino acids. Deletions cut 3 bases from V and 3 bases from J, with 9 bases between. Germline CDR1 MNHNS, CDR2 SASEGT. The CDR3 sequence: CASSERGYYEQYF. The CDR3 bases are TGTGCCAGCAGTGAGAGGGGGTACTACGAGCAGTACTTC.

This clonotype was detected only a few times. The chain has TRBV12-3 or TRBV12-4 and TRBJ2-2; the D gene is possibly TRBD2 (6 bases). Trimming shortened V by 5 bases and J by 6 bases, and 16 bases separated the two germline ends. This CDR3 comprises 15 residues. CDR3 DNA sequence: TGTGCCAGCAGTCCTGGGACTCTAAGGGCCGGGGAGCTGTTTTTT. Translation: CASSPGTLRAGELFF.

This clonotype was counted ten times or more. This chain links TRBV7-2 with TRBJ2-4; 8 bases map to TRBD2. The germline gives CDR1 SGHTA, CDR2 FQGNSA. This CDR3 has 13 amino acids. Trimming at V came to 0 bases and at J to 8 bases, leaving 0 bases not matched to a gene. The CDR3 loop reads CASSLAREDIQYF. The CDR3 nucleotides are TGTGCCAGCAGCTTAGCGCGGGAGGACATTCAGTACTTC.